Below are 15 T cell receptor beta chains sequenced from a single sample in a study of vaccination effects on CD4 cells after COVID-19. Cultured cells yielded isolated CD4+ T cells after 10 days. Documented for the person is a PCR-confirmed SARS-CoV-2 infection occurring between March and December 2020. Participants received two doses of either the BNT162b2 or mRNA-1273 vaccine. Assay used: immunoSEQ multiplex PCR; TCRdb lists only in-frame clones, some missing. This table holds tens of thousands of clones, about three quarters found once. No antigen is known for these receptors. The sequenced sample was CD4+ T cells from PBMCs cultured without peptide, obtained after COVID-19 vaccination. The receptors derive from a human donor who had a prior SARS-CoV-2 infection.

The chain combines TRBV7-8 with TRBJ2-5; D is unclear. Trimming cost V 8 bases and J 2 bases, with 12 bases left between them. The germline V gene encodes CDR1 SGHVS and CDR2 FQNEAQ. The CDR3 runs to 13 residues. As DNA, the CDR3 is TGTGCCAGCCGGAAGGGTTTACAAGAGACCCAGTACTTC. Protein product: CASRKGLQETQYF.

This clone came up a few times. The V gene is TRBV2, the J gene TRBJ2-2; D unresolved. Trimming took off 6 bases at V and 3 bases at J, with 5 bases between the two ends. Germline V lookup: CDR1 SNHLY, CDR2 FYNNEI. The CDR3 contains 12 residues. CDR3 in amino acids: CASSLDTGELFF. CDR3 bases: TGTGCCAGCAGCTTGGACACCGGGGAGCTGTTTTTT. Supplemented by reference TRBV2 and TRBJ2-2, the full variable domain reads EPEVTQTPSHQVTQMGQEVILRCVPISNHLYFYWYRQILGQKVEFLVSFYNNEISEKSEIFDDQFSVERPDGSNFTLKIRSTKLEDSAMYFCASSLDTGELFFGEGSRLTVL.

The chain recombines TRBV25-1 with TRBJ2-2, with TRBD2 matching over 10 bases. V lost 2 bases and J lost 2; bases outside the gene matches: 2. The CDR3 has 16 residues. The germline V gene encodes CDR1 MGHDK and CDR2 SYGVNS. The CDR3: CASSEPSGRNTGELFF. The CDR3 nucleotides read TGTGCCAGCAGTGAACCTAGCGGGAGAAACACCGGGGAGCTGTTTTTT.

The rearrangement joins TRBV2 to TRBJ2-7; 12 nucleotides line up with TRBD2. Germline CDR1 reads SNHLY; CDR2 reads FYNNEI. The V and J ends lost 5 bases and 3 bases, in that order; junction bases with no gene match: 5. There are 15 residues in the CDR3. The DNA of the CDR3 is TGTGCCAGCAGTCATGGACTAGCGGGGATCTACGAGCAGTACTTC. It codes for CASSHGLAGIYEQYF.

The gene calls are TRBV7-2 and TRBJ2-3; TRBD1 is a possible D gene (6 bases). V lost 7 bases and J lost 0, with 17 bases in between. Germline V gives CDR1 SGHTA, CDR2 FQGNSA. This CDR3 is 16 amino acids long. As DNA, the CDR3 is TGTGCCAGCACCCATTCGGGGACACCTAGCACAGATACGCAGTATTTT. Amino acids: CASTHSGTPSTDTQYF.

The chain recombines TRBV10-3 with TRBJ2-3, with D unresolved. The CDR3 length is 13 residues. CDR1 and CDR2 from the germline V gene are ENHRY and SYGVKD. Trimming pared 7 bases from V and 1 base from J, leaving 9 bases between. The CDR3 reads CAITSSGTDTQYF. The CDR3 DNA sequence: TGTGCCATCACATCGTCTGGCACAGATACGCAGTATTTT.

The chain recombines TRBV11-2 with TRBJ1-2, with a tentative D call TRBD1 (6 bases). This CDR3 has 14 amino acids. Germline V gene sequence: CDR1 SGHAT, CDR2 FQNNGV. V was pared by 11 bases and J by 3 bases, with 19 bases between. In DNA, the CDR3 is TGTGCCTCTAGGAGGGGGGGTCGTGACTATGGCTACACCTTC. Residues: CASRRGGRDYGYTF.

This chain uses TRBV6-4 with TRBJ1-4; no firm D call. The germline V gene has CDR1 MRHNA and CDR2 SNTAGT. This CDR3 has 15 amino acids. Trimming shortened V by 2 bases and J by 2 bases, and 9 bases separated the two germline ends. CDR3 region: CASSDPGRTNEKLFF. CDR3 DNA: TGTGCCAGCAGTGACCCGGGGAGGACTAATGAAAAACTGTTTTTT.

This clone showed up just a few times. This sequence joins TRBV4-2 and TRBJ2-7, with unresolved D. V shed 1 base and J shed 2 bases, with 9 bases lying between them. The CDR3 has 14 residues. Germline CDR1 is LGHNA and CDR2 is YNFKEQ. CDR3 nucleotide sequence: TGTGCCAGCAGCCAAGCATTCGGCCCCTACGAGCAGTACTTC. This codes for CASSQAFGPYEQYF.

The rearrangement joins TRBV9 to TRBJ2-2; 7 bases line up with TRBD2. CDR3 length: 16 amino acids. With 0 bases clipped from V and 1 base from J, the junction kept 3 bases outside the gene matches. Germline V lookup: CDR1 SGDLS, CDR2 YYNGEE. The CDR3 is CASSVGLAENTGELFF. The CDR3 region has the DNA TGTGCCAGCAGCGTAGGGCTAGCGGAGAACACCGGGGAGCTGTTTTTT.

The V call is TRBV5-8, the J call TRBJ1-2; D is perhaps TRBD1 (5 bases). The CDR3 runs to 14 residues. Per germline, CDR1 SGHTS and CDR2 YDEGEE. Trimming cost V 2 bases and J 4 bases, with 12 bases left between them. This CDR3 is CASSLGDPVYGYTF. The CDR3 region has the DNA TGTGCCAGCAGCTTAGGGGACCCCGTCTATGGCTACACCTTC.

The rearrangement links TRBV28 to TRBJ2-7; D might be TRBD2 (5 bases). V lost 5 bases and J lost 9, with 26 bases in between. CDR1 and CDR2 from the germline V gene are MDHEN and SYDVKM. This CDR3 has 16 amino acids. The CDR3 sequence is CASSNPADNGVIGQYF. The CDR3 DNA follows: TGTGCCAGCAGTAACCCCGCGGATAACGGGGTTATCGGGCAGTACTTC. Supplemented by reference TRBV28 and TRBJ2-7, the full variable domain reads DVKVTQSSRYLVKRTGEKVFLECVQDMDHENMFWYRQDPGLGLRLIYFSYDVKMKEKGDIPEGYSVSREKKERFSLILESASTNQTSMYLCASSNPADNGVIGQYFGPGTRLTVT.

CDR3 protein: CAWNPGLAGGPETQYF. CDR3 in DNA: TGTGCCTGGAACCCGGGACTAGCGGGAGGGCCTGAGACCCAGTACTTC. The rearrangement uses TRBV30 and TRBJ2-5, with 16 bases aligning to TRBD2. Germline V gene sequence: CDR1 GTSNPN, CDR2 SVGIG (reference sequence). This CDR3 region has 16 residues. The ends lost 4 bases at V and 5 bases at J; junction bases unmatched: 7.

The CDR3 sequence is CASSQAPLSGSPLHF. The CDR3 DNA reads TGTGCCAGCAGCCAAGCGCCTTTATCGGGATCACCCCTCCACTTT. The chain is built from TRBV3-1 (or the pseudogene TRBV3-2) and TRBJ1-6; D unresolved. Germline values: CDR1 LGHDT, CDR2 YNNKEL (reference sequence). V was shortened by 1 base and J by 10 bases, with 14 bases between the two germline ends. The CDR3 loop spans 15 amino acids.

The chain links TRBV9 to TRBJ2-1, with D maybe TRBD1 (6 bases). Germline V CDR1 and CDR2: SGDLS, YYNGEE. The CDR3 runs 15 residues. The V end was cut by 0 bases, the J end by 2 bases, with 9 bases between. For the CDR3, the DNA is TGTGCCAGCAGCGTAGTGGCAGGGGCCTACAATGAGCAGTTCTTC. This translates into CASSVVAGAYNEQFF.